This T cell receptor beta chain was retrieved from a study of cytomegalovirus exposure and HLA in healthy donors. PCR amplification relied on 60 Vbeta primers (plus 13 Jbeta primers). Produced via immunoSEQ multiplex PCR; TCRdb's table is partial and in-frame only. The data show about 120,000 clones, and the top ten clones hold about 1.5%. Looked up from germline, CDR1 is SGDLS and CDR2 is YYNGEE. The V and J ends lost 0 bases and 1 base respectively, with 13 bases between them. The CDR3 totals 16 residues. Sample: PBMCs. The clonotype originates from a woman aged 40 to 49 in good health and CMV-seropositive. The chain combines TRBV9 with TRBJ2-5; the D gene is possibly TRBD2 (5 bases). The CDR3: CASSVATSSSQETQYF. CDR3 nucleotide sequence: TGTGCCAGCAGCGTAGCTACGTCTAGCAGCCAAGAGACCCAGTACTTC. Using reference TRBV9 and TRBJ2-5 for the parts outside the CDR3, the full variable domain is DSGVTQTPKHLITATGQRVTLRCSPRSGDLSVYWYQQSLDQGLQFLIQYYNGEERAKGNILERFSAQQFPDLHSELNLSSLELGDSALYFCASSVATSSSQETQYFGPGTRLLVL.